This TCR beta chain was sequenced during a study of PD-L1 blockade in urothelial cancer. Overall study: Typically, measured as a median, blood samples had 130,000 to 150,000 T cells.

Using immunoSEQ multiplex PCR, the repertoire was profiled, and TCRdb retains in-frame clones only, with some absent. Of approximately 32,000 clones listed, 82% are singletons. The study's findings and limits: It was durable-benefit patients whose tumor-associated blood clones expanded more at 3 weeks. Lower pretreatment blood TCR clonality, under the median, predicted better survival, researchers reported.

Details on this clone: What it binds is not known.

Regarding time point: pretreatment peripheral blood. CDR3 length equals 17 residues. The germline CDR1 and CDR2 sequences are ENHRY and SYGVKD. V lost 3 bases to trimming and J lost 9 bases; unmatched junction nucleotides: 12. The chain joins TRBV10-3 to TRBJ2-4; 12 nucleotides line up with TRBD1. The sequence was obtained from a man aged 60-69 years with urothelial cancer. The sample consisted of PBMCs, taken around atezolizumab (anti-PD-L1) treatment. Here the CDR3 DNA reads TGTGCCATCAGTGAATCTTCGGGACAGGGGGCGGGAGGCATTCAGTACTTC. Translating gives CAISESSGQGAGGIQYF.